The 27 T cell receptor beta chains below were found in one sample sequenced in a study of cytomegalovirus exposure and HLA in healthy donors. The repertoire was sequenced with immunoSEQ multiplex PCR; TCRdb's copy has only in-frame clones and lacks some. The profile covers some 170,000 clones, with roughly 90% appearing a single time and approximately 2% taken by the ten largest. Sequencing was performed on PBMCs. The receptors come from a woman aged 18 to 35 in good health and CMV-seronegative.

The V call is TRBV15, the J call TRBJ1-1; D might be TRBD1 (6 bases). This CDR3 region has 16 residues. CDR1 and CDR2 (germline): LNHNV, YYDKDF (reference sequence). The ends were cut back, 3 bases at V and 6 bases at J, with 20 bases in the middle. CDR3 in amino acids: CATSSTAGAWGSEAFF. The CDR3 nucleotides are TGTGCCACCAGCAGTACCGCAGGGGCCTGGGGGTCTGAAGCTTTCTTT.

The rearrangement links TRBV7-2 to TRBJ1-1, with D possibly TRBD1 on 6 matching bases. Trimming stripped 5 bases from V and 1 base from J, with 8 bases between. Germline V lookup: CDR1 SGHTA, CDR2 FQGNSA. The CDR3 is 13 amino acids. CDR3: CASSRQENTEAFF. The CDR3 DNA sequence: TGTGCCAGCAGCCGACAGGAGAACACTGAAGCTTTCTTT.

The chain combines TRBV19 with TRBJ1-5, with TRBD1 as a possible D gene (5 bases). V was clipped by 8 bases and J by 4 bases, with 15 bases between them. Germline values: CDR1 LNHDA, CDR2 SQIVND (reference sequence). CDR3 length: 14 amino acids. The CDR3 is CASAWGVHNQPQHF. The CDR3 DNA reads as TGTGCCAGTGCATGGGGGGTTCATAATCAGCCCCAGCATTTT.

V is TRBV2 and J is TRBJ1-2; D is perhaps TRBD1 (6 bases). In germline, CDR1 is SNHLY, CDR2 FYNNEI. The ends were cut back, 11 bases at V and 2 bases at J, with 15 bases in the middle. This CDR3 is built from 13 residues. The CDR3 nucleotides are TGTGCCTCAGCACTCAGGGGAAACTATGGCTACACCTTC. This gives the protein CASALRGNYGYTF.

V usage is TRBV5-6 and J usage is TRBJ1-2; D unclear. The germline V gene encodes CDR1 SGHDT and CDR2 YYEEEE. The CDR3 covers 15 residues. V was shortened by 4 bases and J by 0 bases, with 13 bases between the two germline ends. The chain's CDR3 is CASSPNRVPNYGYTF. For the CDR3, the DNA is TGTGCCAGCAGCCCGAACCGGGTCCCTAACTATGGCTACACCTTC.

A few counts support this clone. Here the CDR3 reads CASSPGQGINSPLHF. The CDR3, as DNA: TGCGCCAGCAGCCCAGGACAGGGTATTAATTCACCCCTCCACTTT. This chain uses TRBV5-1 with TRBJ1-6; 8 nucleotides line up with TRBD1. CDR3 size: 15 residues. Germline CDR1 and CDR2: SGHRS and YFSETQ. V shed 4 bases, J shed 6 bases, and the junction held 6 bases outside the gene matches. The whole variable domain, filled in from reference TRBV5-1 and TRBJ1-6, reads KAGVTQTPRYLIKTRGQQVTLSCSPISGHRSVSWYQQTPGQGLQFLFEYFSETQRNKGNFPGRFSGRQFSNSRSEMNVSTLELGDSALYLCASSPGQGINSPLHFGNGTRLTVT.

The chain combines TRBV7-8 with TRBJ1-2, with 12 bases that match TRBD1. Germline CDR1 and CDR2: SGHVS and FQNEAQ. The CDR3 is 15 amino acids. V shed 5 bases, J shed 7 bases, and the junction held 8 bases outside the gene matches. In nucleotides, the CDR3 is TGTGCCAGCAGCCCGCGGGACAGGGGGCTTCTTGGCTACACCTTC. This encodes CASSPRDRGLLGYTF.

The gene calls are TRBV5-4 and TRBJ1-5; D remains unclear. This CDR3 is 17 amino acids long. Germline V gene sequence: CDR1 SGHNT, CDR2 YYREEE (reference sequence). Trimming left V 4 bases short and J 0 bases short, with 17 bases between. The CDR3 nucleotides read TGTGCCAGCAGCGTCAGACCAGGTCCCTATAGCAATCAGCCCCAGCATTTT. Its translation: CASSVRPGPYSNQPQHF.

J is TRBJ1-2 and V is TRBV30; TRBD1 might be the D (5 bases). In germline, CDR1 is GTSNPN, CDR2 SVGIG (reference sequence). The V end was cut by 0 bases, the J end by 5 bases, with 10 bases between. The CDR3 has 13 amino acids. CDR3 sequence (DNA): TGTGCCTGGAGTGTAGGGGTGCAGTATGGCTACACCTTC. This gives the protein CAWSVGVQYGYTF.

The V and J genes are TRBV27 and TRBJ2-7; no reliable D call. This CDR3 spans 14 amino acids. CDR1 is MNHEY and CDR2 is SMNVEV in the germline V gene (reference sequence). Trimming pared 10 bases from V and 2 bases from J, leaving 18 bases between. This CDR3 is CATETTRSAYEQYF. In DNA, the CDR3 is TGTGCCACCGAGACGACGCGGAGCGCCTACGAGCAGTACTTC.

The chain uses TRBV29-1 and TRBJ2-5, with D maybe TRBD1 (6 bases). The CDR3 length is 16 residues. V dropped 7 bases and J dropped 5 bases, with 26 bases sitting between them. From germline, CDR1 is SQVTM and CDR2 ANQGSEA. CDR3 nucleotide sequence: TGCAGCGGGGAAACCCGGGACATAAGGAGTGTCGAGACCCAGTACTTC. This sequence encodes CSGETRDIRSVETQYF.

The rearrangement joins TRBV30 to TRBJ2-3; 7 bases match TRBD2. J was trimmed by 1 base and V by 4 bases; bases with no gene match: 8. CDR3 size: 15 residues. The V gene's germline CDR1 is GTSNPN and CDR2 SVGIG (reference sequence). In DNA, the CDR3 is TGTGCCTGGAAGCCCGCTGGGGGGGGCACAGATACGCAGTATTTT. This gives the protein CAWKPAGGGTDTQYF. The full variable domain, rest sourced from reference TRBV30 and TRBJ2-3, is SQTIHQWPATLVQPVGSPLSLECTVEGTSNPNLYWYRQAAGRGLQLLFYSVGIGQISSEVPQNLSASRPQDRQFILSSKKLLLSDSGFYLCAWKPAGGGTDTQYFGPGTRLTVL.

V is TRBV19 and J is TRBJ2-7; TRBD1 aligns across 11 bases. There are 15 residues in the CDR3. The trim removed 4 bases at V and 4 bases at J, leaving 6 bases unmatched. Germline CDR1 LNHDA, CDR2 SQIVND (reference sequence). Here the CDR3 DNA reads TGTGCCAGTAGTACCCTCGGGACAGGGGGATACGAGCAGTACTTC. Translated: CASSTLGTGGYEQYF.

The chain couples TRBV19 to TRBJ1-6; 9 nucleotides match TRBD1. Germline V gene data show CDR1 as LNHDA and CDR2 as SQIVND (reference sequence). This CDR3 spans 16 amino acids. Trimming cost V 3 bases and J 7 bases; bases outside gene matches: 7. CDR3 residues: CASSMSTGGANSPLHF. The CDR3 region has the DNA TGTGCCAGTAGTATGTCGACAGGGGGTGCAAATTCACCCCTCCACTTT.

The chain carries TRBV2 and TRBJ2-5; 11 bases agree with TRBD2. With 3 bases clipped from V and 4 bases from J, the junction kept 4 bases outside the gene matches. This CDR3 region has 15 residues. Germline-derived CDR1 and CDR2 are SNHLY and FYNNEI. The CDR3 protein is CASSDLAGGGETQYF. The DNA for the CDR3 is TGTGCCAGCAGTGATCTAGCGGGGGGTGGAGAGACCCAGTACTTC.

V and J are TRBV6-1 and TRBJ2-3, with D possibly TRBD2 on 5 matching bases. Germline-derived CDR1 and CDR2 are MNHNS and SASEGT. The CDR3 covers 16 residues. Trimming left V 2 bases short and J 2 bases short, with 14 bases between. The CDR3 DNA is TGTGCCAGCAGTGAATGGGGTCTGAGGGACACAGATACGCAGTATTTT. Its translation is CASSEWGLRDTDTQYF.

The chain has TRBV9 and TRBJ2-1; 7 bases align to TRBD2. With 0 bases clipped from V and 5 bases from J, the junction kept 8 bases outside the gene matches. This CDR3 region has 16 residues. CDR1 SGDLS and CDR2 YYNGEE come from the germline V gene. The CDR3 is CASSVGAGDGHNEQFF. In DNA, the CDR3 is TGTGCCAGCAGCGTAGGCGCGGGGGACGGCCACAATGAGCAGTTCTTC.

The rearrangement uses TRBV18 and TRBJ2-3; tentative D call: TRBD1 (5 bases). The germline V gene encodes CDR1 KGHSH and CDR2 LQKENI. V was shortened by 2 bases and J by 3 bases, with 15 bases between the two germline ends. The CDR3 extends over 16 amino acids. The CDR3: CASSPFYQGRTDTQYF. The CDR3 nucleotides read TGTGCCAGCTCACCATTTTATCAGGGAAGGACAGATACGCAGTATTTT.

CDR3 bases: TGTGCCAGCAGCTACTCCGGGTGGCCCTCTGGAAACACCATATATTTT. Protein sequence: CASSYSGWPSGNTIYF. The chain employs TRBV5-6 and TRBJ1-3; D remains unclear. V gave up 3 bases and J gave up 0 bases, with 13 bases separating them. Germline V gene sequence: CDR1 SGHDT, CDR2 YYEEEE. The length of the CDR3 is 16 residues. The variable domain in full, with the rest retrieved from reference TRBV5-6 and TRBJ1-3, is DAGVTQSPTHLIKTRGQQVTLRCSPKSGHDTVSWYQQALGQGPQFIFQYYEEEERQRGNFPDRFSGHQFPNYSSELNVNALLLGDSALYLCASSYSGWPSGNTIYFGEGSWLTVV.

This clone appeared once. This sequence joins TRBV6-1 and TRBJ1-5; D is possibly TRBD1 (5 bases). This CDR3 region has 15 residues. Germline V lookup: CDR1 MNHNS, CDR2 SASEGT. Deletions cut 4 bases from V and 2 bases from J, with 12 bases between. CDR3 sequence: CASSVRGRGNQPQHF. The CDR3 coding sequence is TGTGCCAGCAGTGTAAGGGGCCGCGGCAATCAGCCCCAGCATTTT.

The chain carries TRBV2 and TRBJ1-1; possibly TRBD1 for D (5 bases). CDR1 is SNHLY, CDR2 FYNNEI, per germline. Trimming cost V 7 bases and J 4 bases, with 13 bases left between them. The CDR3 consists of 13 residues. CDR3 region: CASTLDMPTEAFF. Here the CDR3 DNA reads TGTGCCAGCACCTTGGACATGCCCACTGAAGCTTTCTTT.

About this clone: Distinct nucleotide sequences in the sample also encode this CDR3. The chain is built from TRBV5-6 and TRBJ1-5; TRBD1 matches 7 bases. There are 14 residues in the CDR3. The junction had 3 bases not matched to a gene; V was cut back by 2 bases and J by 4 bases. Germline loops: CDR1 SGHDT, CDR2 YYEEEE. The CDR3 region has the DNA TGTGCCAGCAGCTTAGGGACAGTGAATCAGCCCCAGCATTTT. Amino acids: CASSLGTVNQPQHF. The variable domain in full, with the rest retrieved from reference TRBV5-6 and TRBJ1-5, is DAGVTQSPTHLIKTRGQQVTLRCSPKSGHDTVSWYQQALGQGPQFIFQYYEEEERQRGNFPDRFSGHQFPNYSSELNVNALLLGDSALYLCASSLGTVNQPQHFGDGTRLSIL.

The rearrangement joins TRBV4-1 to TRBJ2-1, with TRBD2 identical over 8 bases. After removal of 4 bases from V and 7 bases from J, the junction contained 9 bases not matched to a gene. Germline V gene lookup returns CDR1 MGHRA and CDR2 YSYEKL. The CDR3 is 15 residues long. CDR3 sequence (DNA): TGCGCCAGCAGCCCGTTTGAGCGGGGGACTAATGAGCAGTTCTTC. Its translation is CASSPFERGTNEQFF.

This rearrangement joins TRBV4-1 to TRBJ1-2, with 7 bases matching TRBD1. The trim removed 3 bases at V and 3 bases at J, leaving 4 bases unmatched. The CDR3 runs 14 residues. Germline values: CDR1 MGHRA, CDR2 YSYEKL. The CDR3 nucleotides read TGCGCCAGCAGCCAGGGGACAGTTGACTATGGCTACACCTTC. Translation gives CASSQGTVDYGYTF.

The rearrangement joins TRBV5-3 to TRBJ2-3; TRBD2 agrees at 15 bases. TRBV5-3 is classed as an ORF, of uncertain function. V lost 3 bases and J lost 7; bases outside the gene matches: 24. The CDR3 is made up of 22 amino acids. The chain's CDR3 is CARSSQVPGTSGGTDPTNTQYF. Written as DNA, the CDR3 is TGTGCCAGAAGCTCCCAAGTACCCGGGACTAGCGGGGGGACCGACCCAACTAATACGCAGTATTTT.

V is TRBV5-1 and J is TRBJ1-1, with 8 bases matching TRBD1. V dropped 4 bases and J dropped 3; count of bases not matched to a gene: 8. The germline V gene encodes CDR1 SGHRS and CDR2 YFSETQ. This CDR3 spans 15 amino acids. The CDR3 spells CASSLQGARDTEAFF. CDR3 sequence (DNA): TGCGCCAGCAGCCTCCAGGGGGCTCGGGACACTGAAGCTTTCTTT.

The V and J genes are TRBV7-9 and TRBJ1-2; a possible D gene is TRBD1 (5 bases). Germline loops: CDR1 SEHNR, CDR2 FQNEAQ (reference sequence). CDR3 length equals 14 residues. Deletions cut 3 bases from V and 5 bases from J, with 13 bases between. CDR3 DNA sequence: TGTGCCAGCAGCTTGGGGCAGGGAGGTTATGGCTACACCTTC. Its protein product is CASSLGQGGYGYTF.